This T cell receptor (beta chain) was sequenced during a study of shared clonotypes between healthy human individuals (TCRdb year 2020). Regarding the research as a whole: The cohort included three men and two women between 18 and 49 years of age. Between about 0.9 and 9 billion PBMCs per donor were obtained by leukapheresis. Blood TCR repertoires of four to six healthy adults were deeply sequenced to estimate repertoire size and the extent of clonotype sharing between individuals. For each donor, CD4 naive and CD4 memory were each given three plates, CD8 naive was given two plates, and CD8 memory was given one plate. Libraries were prepared and TCR repertoires were sequenced by different laboratories using diverse techniques, in order to increase sequencing depth and limit assay-specific biases.

V is pruned by 3 bases and J by 5 bases, leaving 6 bases of the junction without a gene match. The CDR3, from cysteine to phenylalanine, totals 15 residues. Kept here is only the CDR3 DNA, which spans 45 bases and is read in frame from base 1. Based on the germline V gene, the CDR1 and CDR2 sequences are MDHEN and SYDVKM. Using the deep immunoSEQ assay, multiplex PCR amplified TCR CDR3 regions from genomic DNA. Genomic DNA extracted from each cell subset was distributed evenly over all wells of several immunoSEQ 96-well plates, and each plate served as one replicate. For sorted subsets, about 200 ng genomic DNA, equal to 30,000 to 35,000 T cell genomes, was loaded into each replicate PCR. Purified libraries were measured with a Qubit 3.0 fluorometer, size-checked on a Bioanalyzer 2100, and measured again with the KAPA Library Quantification kit. Every immunoSEQ 96-well plate was sequenced on a separate single-read 150-cycle Illumina NextSeq 550 flow cell. Per the authors' processing: Because only junctional sequences without quality scores were contained in the immunoSEQ output, filtering matching that applied to full-length reads could not be performed. To assign V/J genes and CDR3, sequences were annotated using PyIR, a Python wrapper for IgBLAST v1.9, with IMGT germline references. Reads were removed for weak V/J assignments (E-value above 1e-6), missing CDR3, stop codons, out-of-frame junctions, or ambiguous translated residues. V3J clonotypes were defined as sequences sharing the same inferred V gene, J gene, and CDR3 amino acid sequence. The percentage overlap between two repertoires was calculated by dividing the number of shared unique clonotypes by the size of the smaller repertoire. Three approaches were used to assess repertoire richness: RTK rarefaction, the Chao1 estimator, and Recon v2.1 estimates of unobserved clonotypes. OLGA was used to compute generation probabilities for all TCRbeta clonotypes that the gDNA method yielded from a handful of donors. Imported from immuneACCESS, the table was reduced by TCRdb to in-frame sequences with V and J called. These copies leave out some clones; in studies compared against another copy, an unresolved V gene accounts for under half, and the cause of the remainder is not known. For V, J and clone size, that table is used; D and trimming come from the DNA. This sample lists some 2.1 million clones; 85% to 95% were detected once. The ten most abundant clones make up about 0.13% of the sample.

The donors were healthy, HIV-negative adults who had no recently reported acute infections or vaccinations. Only Caucasian adults living in Nashville, Tennessee, USA were represented among the donors. CD4+ T cells were enriched through magnetic negative selection, after which naive cells were positively selected on CD45RA and the remaining negative fraction served as the memory subset. Blood was collected by leukapheresis, and PBMCs were isolated by Ficoll-Histopaque density gradient centrifugation and then cryopreserved in liquid nitrogen vapor phase. Purity and quantity of every magnetically sorted T cell population were checked by analytical flow cytometry. Genomic DNA was isolated from every sorted fraction and measured by UV absorbance on a Nanodrop 2000c. In the case of this clone: Its antigen remains undetermined. No base qualities exist here, and no much larger clone lies one base off it.

Overall results and qualifications from the work: Larger estimated clonotype richness was generally found for naive subsets than for memory subsets. Clonotypes shared by all four sorted-subset donors showed higher generation probabilities than non-shared clonotypes. Pairwise subsampling led to the expectation that sequencing depth would affect the degree of clonotype sharing among donors. Across a handful of donors, 4.5% to 6.5% of naive CD4, around 3.3% of naive CD8, about 2% of memory CD4, and roughly 0.4% of memory CD8 clonotypes were shared. The small number of donors limited the genetic and exposure-history diversity represented. Incomplete sequencing was indicated by rarefaction of sorted-subset datasets, despite the large sequencing depth. Only blood was sampled, and tissue TCR repertoires likely differ from those in blood.

The receptor was derived from a man between 18 and 29 years old in good health. Sequencing used naive CD4+ T cells sorted from blood. What the cell subset or site label conveys for this sample: CD45RA+ positively selected. Recombination joined TRBV28 with TRBJ2-3, and 9 junctional nucleotides match TRBD1. In nucleotides, the sequence is TGTGCCAGCAGTTTCTCGGACAGGGGAGGAGATACGCAGTATTTT. It is translated as CASSFSDRGGDTQYF.